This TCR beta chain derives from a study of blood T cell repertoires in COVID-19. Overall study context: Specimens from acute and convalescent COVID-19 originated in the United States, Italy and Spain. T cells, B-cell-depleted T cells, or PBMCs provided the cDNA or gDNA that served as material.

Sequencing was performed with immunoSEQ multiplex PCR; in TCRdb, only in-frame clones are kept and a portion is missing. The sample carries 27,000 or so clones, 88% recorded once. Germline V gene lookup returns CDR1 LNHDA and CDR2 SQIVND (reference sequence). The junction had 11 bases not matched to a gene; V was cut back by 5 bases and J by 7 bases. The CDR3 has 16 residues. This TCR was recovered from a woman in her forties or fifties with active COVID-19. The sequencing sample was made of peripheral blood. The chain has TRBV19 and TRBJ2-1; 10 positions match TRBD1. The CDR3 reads CASSPIRDRGGNEQFF. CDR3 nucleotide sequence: TGTGCCAGTAGTCCGATTCGGGACAGGGGTGGTAATGAGCAGTTCTTC. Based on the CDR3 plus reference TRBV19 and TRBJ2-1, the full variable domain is DGGITQSPKYLFRKEGQNVTLSCEQNLNHDAMYWYRQDPGQGLRLIYYSQIVNDFQKGDIAEGYSVSREKKESFPLTVTSAQKNPTAFYLCASSPIRDRGGNEQFFGPGTRLTVL.